This T cell receptor beta chain was identified during a study of Graves' ophthalmopathy and Graves' hyperthyroidism. The wider study: Specimen type is peripheral blood, obtained at initial diagnosis before any treatment. Whole-study results and caveats: Detected in blood as well were most expanded thyroid clonotypes with frequency above 0.001.

Using RNA transcripts, the TCR beta CDR3 regions were amplified. RT-PCR with HTBI primers came first, then second-round multiplex PCR. MiXCR was run by TCRdb on the multiplex PCR reads, yielding one entry per CDR3 protein. The profile covers roughly 230,000 distinct CDR3 sequences, with about 22% appearing a single time and roughly 45% taken by the ten largest. Clinical symptoms, serum thyroxine, TRAb, thyroid ultrasound and orbital computed tomography were relied on for diagnosis. In germline, CDR1 is SGHRS, CDR2 YFSETQ. The ends were cut back, 7 bases at V and 4 bases at J, with 18 bases in the middle. The CDR3 has 14 residues. The table lists this clonotype with many counts. Its target is not known.

The genes are TRBV5-1 and TRBJ2-7; tentatively, D is TRBD2 (6 bases). Sequencing input: peripheral blood. The sequence derives from a woman aged 45-65 years with Graves' ophthalmopathy. CDR3 DNA: TGCGCCAGCCACTCACCAGGGCGGGAATACGAGCAGTACTTC. Amino acid sequence: CASHSPGREYEQYF.